The clone carrying this T cell receptor beta chain was picked up a small number of times. Its antigen is undetermined. The sample comes from a study of vaccination and CD4 T cells after COVID-19. Study-level background: Drawing of post-COVID samples took place a median 101 days after diagnosis (range 35 to 161).

General study findings and limits: With convalescent patients, a median around 86% of reactive clones emerged solely after vaccination.

Sequencing of cultured CD4+ T cell DNA used the Oncomine TCR Beta short-read assay. TCRdb analysed the PCR reads with MiXCR anew, one entry per CDR3 protein. The table records some 10,000 distinct CDR3 sequences, approximately 65% of them present only once. Described treatment: roughly 10-day PBMC culture with coronavirus spike peptide pools or control peptides (ViraFEST assay). Peptide pool stimulation in ViraFEST expanded antigen-specific T cells, whose TCRs were then sequenced. The receptor's source is a human donor who had recovered from COVID-19. The specimen comprised CD4+ T cells from blood, cultured in vitro, sampled before SARS-CoV-2 vaccination.

The CDR3 DNA is TGTGCCAGCACCGACGAAGGGAGGTTAGCCAAAAACATTCAGTACTTC. Residues: CASTDEGRLAKNIQYF. This chain joins TRBV6-1 and TRBJ2-4; perhaps TRBD2 as D (6 bases). The length of the CDR3 is 16 residues. Germline-derived CDR1 and CDR2 are MNHNS and SASEGT. V dropped 7 bases and J dropped 0 bases, with 16 bases sitting between them.